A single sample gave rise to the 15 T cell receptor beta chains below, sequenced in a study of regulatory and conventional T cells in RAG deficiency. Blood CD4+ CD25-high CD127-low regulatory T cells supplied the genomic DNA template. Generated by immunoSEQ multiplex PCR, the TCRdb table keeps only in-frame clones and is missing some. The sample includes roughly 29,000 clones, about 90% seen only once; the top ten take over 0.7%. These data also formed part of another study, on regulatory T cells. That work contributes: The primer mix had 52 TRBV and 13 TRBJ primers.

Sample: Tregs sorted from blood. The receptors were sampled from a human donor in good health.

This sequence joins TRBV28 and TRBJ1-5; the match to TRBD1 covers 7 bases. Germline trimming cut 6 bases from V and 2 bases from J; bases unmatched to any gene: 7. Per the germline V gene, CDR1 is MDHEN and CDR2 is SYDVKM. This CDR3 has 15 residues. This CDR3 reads CASRLQGRGNQPQHF. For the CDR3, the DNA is TGTGCCAGCAGGTTACAGGGGCGAGGCAATCAGCCCCAGCATTTT.

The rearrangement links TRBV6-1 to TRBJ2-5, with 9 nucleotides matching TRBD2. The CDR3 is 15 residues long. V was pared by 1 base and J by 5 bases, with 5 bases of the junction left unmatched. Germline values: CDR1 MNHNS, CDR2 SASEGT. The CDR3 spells CASSEGGTSSETQYF. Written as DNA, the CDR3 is TGTGCCAGCAGTGAAGGTGGGACTAGCTCCGAGACCCAGTACTTC.

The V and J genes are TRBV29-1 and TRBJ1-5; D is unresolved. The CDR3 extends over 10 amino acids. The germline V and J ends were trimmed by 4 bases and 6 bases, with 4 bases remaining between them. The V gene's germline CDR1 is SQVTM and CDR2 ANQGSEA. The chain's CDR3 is CSVVGQPQHF. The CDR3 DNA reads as TGCAGCGTTGTTGGTCAGCCCCAGCATTTT.

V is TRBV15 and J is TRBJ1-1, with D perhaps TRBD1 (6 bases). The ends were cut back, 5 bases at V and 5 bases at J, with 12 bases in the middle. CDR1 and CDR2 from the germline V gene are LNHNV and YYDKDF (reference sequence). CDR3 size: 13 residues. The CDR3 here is CATSSGARTEAFF. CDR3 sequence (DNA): TGTGCCACCAGCTCAGGGGCGCGTACTGAAGCTTTCTTT.

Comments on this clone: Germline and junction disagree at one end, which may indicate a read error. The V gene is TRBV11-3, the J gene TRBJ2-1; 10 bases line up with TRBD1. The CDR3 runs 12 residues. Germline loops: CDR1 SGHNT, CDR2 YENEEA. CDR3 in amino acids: CASSPRTGGVVF. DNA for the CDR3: TGTGCCAGCAGCCCGAGGACAGGGGGTGTGGTCTTC.

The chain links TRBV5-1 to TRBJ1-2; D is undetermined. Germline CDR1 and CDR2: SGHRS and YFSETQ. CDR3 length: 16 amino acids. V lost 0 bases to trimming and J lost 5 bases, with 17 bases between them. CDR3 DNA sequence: TGCGCCAGCAGCTTGGACGGAACGAACGAGTATTATGGCTACACCTTC. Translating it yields CASSLDGTNEYYGYTF.

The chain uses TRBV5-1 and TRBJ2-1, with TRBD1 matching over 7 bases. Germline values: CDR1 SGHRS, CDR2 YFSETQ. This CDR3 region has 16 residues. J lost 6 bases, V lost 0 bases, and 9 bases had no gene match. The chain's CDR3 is CASSLAGAPGGNEQFF. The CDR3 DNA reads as TGCGCCAGCAGCTTGGCCGGAGCCCCAGGGGGCAATGAGCAGTTCTTC.

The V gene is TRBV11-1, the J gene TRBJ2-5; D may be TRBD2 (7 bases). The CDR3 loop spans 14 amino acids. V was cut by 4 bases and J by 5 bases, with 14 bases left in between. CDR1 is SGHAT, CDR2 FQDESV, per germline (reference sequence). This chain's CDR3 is CASSSRGAGETQYF. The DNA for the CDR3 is TGTGCCAGCAGCTCACGGGGGGCTGGGGAGACCCAGTACTTC.

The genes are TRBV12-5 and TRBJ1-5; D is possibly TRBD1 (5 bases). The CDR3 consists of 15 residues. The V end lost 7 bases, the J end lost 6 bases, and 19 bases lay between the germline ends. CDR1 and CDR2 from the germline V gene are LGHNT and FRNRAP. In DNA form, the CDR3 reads TGTGCTAGTGCACATGGGACCCCCCGAGGTCAGCCCCAGCATTTT. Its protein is CASAHGTPRGQPQHF.

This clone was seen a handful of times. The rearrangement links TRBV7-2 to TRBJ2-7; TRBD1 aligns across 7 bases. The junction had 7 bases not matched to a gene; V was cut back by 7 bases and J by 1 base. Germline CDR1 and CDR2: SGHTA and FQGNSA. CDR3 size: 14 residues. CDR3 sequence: CASKPGTVSYEQYF. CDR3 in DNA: TGTGCCAGCAAACCCGGGACAGTATCCTACGAGCAGTACTTC.

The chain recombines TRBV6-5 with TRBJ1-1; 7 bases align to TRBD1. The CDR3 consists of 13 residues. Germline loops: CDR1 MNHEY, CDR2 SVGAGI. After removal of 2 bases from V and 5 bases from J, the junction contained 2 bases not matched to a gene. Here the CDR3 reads CASSYRQGTEAFF. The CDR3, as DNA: TGTGCCAGCAGTTACCGACAGGGAACTGAAGCTTTCTTT.

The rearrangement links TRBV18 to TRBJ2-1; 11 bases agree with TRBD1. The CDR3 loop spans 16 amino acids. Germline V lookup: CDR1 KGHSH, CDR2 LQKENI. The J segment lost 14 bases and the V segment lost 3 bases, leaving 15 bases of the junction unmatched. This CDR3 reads CASSPLNQGQGAQEFF. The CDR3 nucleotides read TGTGCCAGCTCACCCTTAAACCAAGGACAGGGGGCTCAGGAGTTCTTC.

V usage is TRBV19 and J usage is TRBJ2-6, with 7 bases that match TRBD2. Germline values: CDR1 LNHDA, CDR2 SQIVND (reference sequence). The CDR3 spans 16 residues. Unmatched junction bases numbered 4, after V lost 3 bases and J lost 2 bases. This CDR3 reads CASSMVGGAGANVLTF. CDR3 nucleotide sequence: TGTGCCAGTAGTATGGTTGGGGGGGCTGGGGCCAACGTCCTGACTTTC.

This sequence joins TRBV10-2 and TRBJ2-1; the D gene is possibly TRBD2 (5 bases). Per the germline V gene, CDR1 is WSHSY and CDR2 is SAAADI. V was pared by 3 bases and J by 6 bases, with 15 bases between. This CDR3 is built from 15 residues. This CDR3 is CASSERGIGGNEQFF. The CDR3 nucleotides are TGCGCCAGCAGTGAACGGGGAATCGGTGGCAATGAGCAGTTCTTC.

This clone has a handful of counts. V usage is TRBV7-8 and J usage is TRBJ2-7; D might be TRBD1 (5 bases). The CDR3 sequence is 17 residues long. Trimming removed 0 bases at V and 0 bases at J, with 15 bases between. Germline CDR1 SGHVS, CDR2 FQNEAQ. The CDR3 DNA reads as TGTGCCAGCAGCTTAGCGGCATTGTACAGGAGCTCCTACGAGCAGTACTTC. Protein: CASSLAALYRSSYEQYF.